Ten or more counts support the clone carrying this TCR beta chain. RNA transcripts provided the source from which TCR beta CDR3 regions were amplified. TCR CDR3 underwent first-round RT-PCR with the HTBI primer set. TCRdb itself ran the multiplex PCR reads through MiXCR, one entry per CDR3 protein. The sample records approximately 520,000 distinct CDR3 sequences, around 24% being singletons. This sample is drawn from a study of T cells in Graves' hyperthyroidism and ophthalmopathy. The TCR was taken from a woman in her thirties with Graves' ophthalmopathy. Input material: blood.

The CDR3 sequence is CSAPQPSGQETQYF. The CDR3 DNA reads TGCAGTGCTCCCCAACCTAGCGGGCAAGAGACCCAGTACTTC. The chain is built from TRBV20-1 and TRBJ2-5; 8 bases fit TRBD2. Germline loops: CDR1 DFQATT, CDR2 SNEGSKA (reference sequence). The CDR3 sequence is 14 residues long. J lost 2 bases, V lost 5 bases, and 7 bases had no gene match.